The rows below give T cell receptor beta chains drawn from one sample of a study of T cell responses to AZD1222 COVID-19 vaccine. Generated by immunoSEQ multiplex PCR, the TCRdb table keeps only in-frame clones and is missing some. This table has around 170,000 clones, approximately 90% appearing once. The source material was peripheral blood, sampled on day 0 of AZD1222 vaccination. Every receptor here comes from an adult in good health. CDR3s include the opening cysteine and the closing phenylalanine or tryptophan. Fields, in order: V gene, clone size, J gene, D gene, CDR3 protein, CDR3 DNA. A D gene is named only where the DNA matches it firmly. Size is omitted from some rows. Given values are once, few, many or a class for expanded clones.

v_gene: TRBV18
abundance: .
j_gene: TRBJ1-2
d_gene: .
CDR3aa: CASSPGTQGIWTF
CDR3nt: TGTGCCAGCTCACCCGGGACTCAGGGGATATGGACCTTC

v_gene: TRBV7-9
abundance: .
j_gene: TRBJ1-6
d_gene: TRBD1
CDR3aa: CASSFRTGTHNSPLHF
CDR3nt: TGTGCCAGCAGCTTCCGGACAGGGACCCATAATTCACCCCTCCACTTT

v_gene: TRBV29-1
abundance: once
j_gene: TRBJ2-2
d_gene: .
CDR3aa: CSVVGGVSTGELFF
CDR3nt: TGCAGCGTGGTGGGGGGCGTGAGCACCGGGGAGCTGTTTTTT

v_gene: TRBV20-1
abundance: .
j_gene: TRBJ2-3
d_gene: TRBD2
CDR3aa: CSASSDLLAGITDTQYF
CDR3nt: TGCAGTGCTAGTTCGGACTTACTAGCGGGAATCACAGATACGCAGTATTTT

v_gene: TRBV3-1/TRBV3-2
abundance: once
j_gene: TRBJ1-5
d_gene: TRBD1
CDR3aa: CASSSGTGTNQPQHF
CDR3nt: TGTGCCAGCAGCTCCGGGACAGGCACGAATCAGCCCCAGCATTTT

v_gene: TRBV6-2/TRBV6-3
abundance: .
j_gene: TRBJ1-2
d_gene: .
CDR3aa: CASSYAGANYGYTF
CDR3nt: TGTGCCAGCAGTTATGCAGGGGCCAACTATGGCTACACCTTC

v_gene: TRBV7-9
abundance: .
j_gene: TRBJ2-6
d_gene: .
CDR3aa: CASSPLLGGGESGANVLTF
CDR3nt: TGTGCCAGCAGCCCGCTCCTGGGAGGGGGCGAATCTGGGGCCAACGTCCTGACTTTC

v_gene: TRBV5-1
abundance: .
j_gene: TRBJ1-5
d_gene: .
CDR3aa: CASSLGGGNDQPQHF
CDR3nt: TGCGCCAGCAGCTTGGGGGGCGGGAACGATCAGCCCCAGCATTTT

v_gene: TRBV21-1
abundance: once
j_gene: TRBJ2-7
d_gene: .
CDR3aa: CASSKRGTNEQYF
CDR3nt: TGTGCCAGCAGCAAAAGGGGAACAAACGAGCAGTACTTC

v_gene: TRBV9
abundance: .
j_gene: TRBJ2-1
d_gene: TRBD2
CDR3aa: CASTPSGGSSYNEQFF
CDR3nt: TGTGCCAGCACCCCTAGCGGGGGGAGCTCCTACAATGAGCAGTTCTTC

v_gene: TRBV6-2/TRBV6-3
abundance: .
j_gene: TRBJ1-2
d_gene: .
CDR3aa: CASSYGYGSHGYTF
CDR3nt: TGTGCCAGCAGTTACGGTTACGGAAGTCATGGCTACACCTTC

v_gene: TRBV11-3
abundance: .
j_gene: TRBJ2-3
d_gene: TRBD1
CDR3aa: CASSLDQGTGSSTDTQYF
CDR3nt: TGTGCCAGCAGCTTAGATCAAGGGACAGGGAGCAGCACAGATACGCAGTATTTT

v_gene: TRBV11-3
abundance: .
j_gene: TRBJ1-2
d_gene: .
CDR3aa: CASSRAWGTF
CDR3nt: TGTGCCAGCAGCCGGGCGTGGGGGACCTTC

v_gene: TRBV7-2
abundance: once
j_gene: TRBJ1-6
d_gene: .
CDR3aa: CASSLRDPNNSPLHF
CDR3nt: TGTGCCAGCAGCCTCCGGGACCCAAATAATTCACCCCTCCACTTT

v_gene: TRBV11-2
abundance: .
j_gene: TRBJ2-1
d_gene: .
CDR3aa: CASSFVQTGARGNEQFF
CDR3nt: TGTGCCAGCAGCTTTGTTCAAACGGGGGCGCGGGGCAATGAGCAGTTCTTC